These 10 T cell receptor beta chains were all obtained from the same sample, sequenced in a study of T cell changes during pregnancy in multiple sclerosis. Produced via immunoSEQ multiplex PCR; TCRdb's table is partial and in-frame only. The sample lists some 97,000 clones, 80% to 95% occurring once. The sequencing here drew on peripheral blood, taken after pregnancy. These receptors came from a female donor with multiple sclerosis, enrolled in a pregnancy study.

This clone was counted once. V is TRBV6-5 and J is TRBJ2-7, with TRBD1 identical over 8 bases. V lost 2 bases, J lost 3 bases, and 6 bases stayed unmatched. CDR1 and CDR2 from the germline V gene are MNHEY and SVGAGI. The CDR3 consists of 15 residues. This chain's CDR3 is CASSYLPTGGYEQYF. For the CDR3, the DNA is TGTGCCAGCAGTTACCTCCCAACAGGGGGCTACGAGCAGTACTTC.

The chain is built from TRBV30 and TRBJ1-4; no definite D call. Per germline, CDR1 GTSNPN and CDR2 SVGIG (reference sequence). Trimming took off 7 bases at V and 7 bases at J, with 16 bases between the two ends. This CDR3 has 13 amino acids. CDR3 in amino acids: CAYTRQVGEKLFF. CDR3 DNA sequence: TGTGCCTACACTAGGCAGGTTGGTGAAAAACTGTTTTTT.

The rearrangement links TRBV4-2 to TRBJ1-3; D may be TRBD1 (5 bases). Trimming removed 1 base at V and 2 bases at J, with 6 bases between. This CDR3 has 14 amino acids. Germline assignment: CDR1 LGHNA and CDR2 YNFKEQ. CDR3 in amino acids: CASSQGGAGNTIYF. For the CDR3, the DNA is TGTGCCAGCAGCCAAGGGGGGGCTGGAAACACCATATATTTT.

The chain is built from TRBV19 and TRBJ1-3; D not resolved. The V end was cut by 7 bases, the J end by 1 base, with 5 bases between. This CDR3 comprises 12 residues. Germline loops: CDR1 LNHDA, CDR2 SQIVND (reference sequence). The CDR3 here is CASISSGNTIYF. CDR3 DNA sequence: TGTGCCAGTATTTCTTCTGGAAACACCATATATTTT. The whole variable domain, remainder taken from reference TRBV19 and TRBJ1-3, is DGGITQSPKYLFRKEGQNVTLSCEQNLNHDAMYWYRQDPGQGLRLIYYSQIVNDFQKGDIAEGYSVSREKKESFPLTVTSAQKNPTAFYLCASISSGNTIYFGEGSWLTVV.

This chain connects TRBV27 to TRBJ1-3, with 8 bases identical to TRBD1. Looked up from germline, CDR1 is MNHEY and CDR2 is SMNVEV (reference sequence). V lost 5 bases and J lost 5; bases outside the gene matches: 5. This CDR3 comprises 14 residues. The CDR3 loop reads CASSPQGARNTIYF. The CDR3 DNA reads as TGTGCCAGCAGTCCTCAGGGGGCCAGAAACACCATATATTTT.

V and J are TRBV2 and TRBJ1-4; D call uncertain. This CDR3 is built from 13 residues. Germline V gene data show CDR1 as SNHLY and CDR2 as FYNNEI. The V end lost 3 bases, the J end lost 6 bases, and 8 bases lay between the germline ends. DNA of the CDR3: TGTGCCAGCAGTGATCGTGTCTATGAAAAACTGTTTTTT. Residues: CASSDRVYEKLFF.

V is TRBV30 and J is TRBJ1-4, with D tentatively TRBD1 (5 bases). The CDR3 length is 15 residues. V lost 2 bases to trimming and J lost 5 bases, with 15 bases between them. CDR1 and CDR2 from the germline V gene are GTSNPN and SVGIG (reference sequence). The CDR3 protein is CAWSTSGLLNEKLFF. In DNA form, the CDR3 reads TGTGCCTGGAGTACCTCGGGACTGTTAAATGAAAAACTGTTTTTT.

This chain links TRBV5-5 with TRBJ1-5, with a tentative D call TRBD1 (6 bases). The germline CDR1 and CDR2 sequences are SGHKS and YYEKEE (reference sequence). The CDR3 contains 15 residues. V lost 4 bases to trimming and J lost 3 bases, with 14 bases between them. The CDR3 bases are TGTGCCAGCAGCCCCTGGGGGGGCGACAATCAGCCCCAGCATTTT. Its protein product is CASSPWGGDNQPQHF.

The chain has TRBV5-1 and TRBJ2-7, with D possibly TRBD2 on 6 matching bases. The CDR3 spans 16 residues. The germline CDR1 and CDR2 sequences are SGHRS and YFSETQ. V was cut by 4 bases and J by 2 bases, with 19 bases left in between. The CDR3 sequence: CASSQPPRGSTYEQYF. CDR3 bases: TGCGCCAGCAGCCAACCTCCCCGGGGGTCGACCTACGAGCAGTACTTC.

The chain has TRBV7-8 and TRBJ1-1; tentatively, D is TRBD1 (6 bases). Per the germline V gene, CDR1 is SGHVS and CDR2 is FQNEAQ. CDR3 length: 16 amino acids. Trimming removed 3 bases from V and 2 bases from J, with 16 bases in between. The CDR3 nucleotides are TGTGCCAGCAGCTTGTTGTTAACAGGGATTAACACTGAAGCTTTCTTT. This gives the protein CASSLLLTGINTEAFF.